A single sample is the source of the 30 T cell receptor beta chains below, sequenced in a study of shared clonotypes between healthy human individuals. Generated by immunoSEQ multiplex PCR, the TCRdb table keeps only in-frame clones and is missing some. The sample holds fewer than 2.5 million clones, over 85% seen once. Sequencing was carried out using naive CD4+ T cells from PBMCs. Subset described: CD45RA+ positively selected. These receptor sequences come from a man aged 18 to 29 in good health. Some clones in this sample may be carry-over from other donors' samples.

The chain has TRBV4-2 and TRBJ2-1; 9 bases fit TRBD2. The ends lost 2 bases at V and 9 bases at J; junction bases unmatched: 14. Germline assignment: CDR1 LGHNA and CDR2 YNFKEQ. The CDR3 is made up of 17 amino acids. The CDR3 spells CASSQRLAEGSFGEQFF. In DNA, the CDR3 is TGTGCCAGCAGCCAAAGACTAGCGGAGGGTTCTTTCGGTGAGCAGTTCTTC.

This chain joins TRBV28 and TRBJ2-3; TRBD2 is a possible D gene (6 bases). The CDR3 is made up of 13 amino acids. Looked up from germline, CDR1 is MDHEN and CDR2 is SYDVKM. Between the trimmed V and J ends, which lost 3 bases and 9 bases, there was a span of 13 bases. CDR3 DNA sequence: TGTGCCAGCAGTTTGGGAGGTCAGAGAACGCAGTATTTT. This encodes CASSLGGQRTQYF.

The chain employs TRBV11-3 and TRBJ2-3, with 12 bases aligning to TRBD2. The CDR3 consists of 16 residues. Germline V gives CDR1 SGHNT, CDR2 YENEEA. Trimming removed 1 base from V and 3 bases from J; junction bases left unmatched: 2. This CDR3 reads CASSLGGTSGTDTQYF. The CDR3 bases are TGTGCCAGCAGCTTAGGGGGGACTAGCGGGACAGATACGCAGTATTTT.

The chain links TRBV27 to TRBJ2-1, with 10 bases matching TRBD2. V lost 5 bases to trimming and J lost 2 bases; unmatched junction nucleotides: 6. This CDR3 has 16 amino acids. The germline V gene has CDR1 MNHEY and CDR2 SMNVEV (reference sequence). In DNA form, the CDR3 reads TGTGCCAGCAGTACTCTAGCGGGAGCAACCTACAATGAGCAGTTCTTC. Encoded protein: CASSTLAGATYNEQFF.

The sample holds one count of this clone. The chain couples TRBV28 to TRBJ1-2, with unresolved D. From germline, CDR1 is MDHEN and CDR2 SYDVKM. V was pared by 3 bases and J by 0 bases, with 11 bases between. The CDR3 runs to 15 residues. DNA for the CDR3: TGTGCCAGCAGTTTCAACGAATCCCCTAACTATGGCTACACCTTC. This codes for CASSFNESPNYGYTF.

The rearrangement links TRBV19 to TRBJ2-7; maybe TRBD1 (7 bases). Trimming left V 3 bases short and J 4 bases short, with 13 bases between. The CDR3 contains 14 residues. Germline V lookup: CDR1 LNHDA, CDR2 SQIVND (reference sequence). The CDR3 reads CASSIGQGGYEQYF. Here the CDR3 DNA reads TGTGCCAGTAGTATCGGGCAGGGGGGATACGAGCAGTACTTC.

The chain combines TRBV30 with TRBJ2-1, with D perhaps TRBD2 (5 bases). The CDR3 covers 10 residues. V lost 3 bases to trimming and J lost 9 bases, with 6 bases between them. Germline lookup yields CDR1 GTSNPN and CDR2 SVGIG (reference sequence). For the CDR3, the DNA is TGTGCCTGGAGGGAGGTTGAGCAGTTCTTC. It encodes CAWREVEQFF.

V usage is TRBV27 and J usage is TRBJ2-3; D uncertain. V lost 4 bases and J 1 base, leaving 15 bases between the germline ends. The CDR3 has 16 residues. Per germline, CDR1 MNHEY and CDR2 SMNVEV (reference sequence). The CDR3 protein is CASSSPVTRGTDTQYF. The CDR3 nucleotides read TGTGCCAGCAGTTCCCCAGTCACCCGGGGCACAGATACGCAGTATTTT.

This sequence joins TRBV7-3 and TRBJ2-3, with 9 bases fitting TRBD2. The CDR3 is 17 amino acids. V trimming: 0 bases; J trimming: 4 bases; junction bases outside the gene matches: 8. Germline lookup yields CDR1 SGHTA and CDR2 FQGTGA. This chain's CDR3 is CASSLTGSGSGADTQYF. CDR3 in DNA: TGTGCCAGCAGCTTAACCGGTAGCGGGAGCGGCGCAGATACGCAGTATTTT.

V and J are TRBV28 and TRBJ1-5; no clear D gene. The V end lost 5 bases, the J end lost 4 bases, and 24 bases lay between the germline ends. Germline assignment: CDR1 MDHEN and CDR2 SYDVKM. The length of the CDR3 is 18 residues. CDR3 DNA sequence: TGTGCCAGCAGTCGCTTCGCCCTACTGTCTGGAGGGAATCAGCCCCAGCATTTT. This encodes CASSRFALLSGGNQPQHF.

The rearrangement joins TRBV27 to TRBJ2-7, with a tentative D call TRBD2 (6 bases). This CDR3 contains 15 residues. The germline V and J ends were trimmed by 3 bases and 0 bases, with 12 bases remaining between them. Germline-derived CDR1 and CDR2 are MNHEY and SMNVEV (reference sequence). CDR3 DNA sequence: TGTGCCAGCAGTTTGGAGGGGATAAGCTCCTACGAGCAGTACTTC. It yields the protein CASSLEGISSYEQYF.

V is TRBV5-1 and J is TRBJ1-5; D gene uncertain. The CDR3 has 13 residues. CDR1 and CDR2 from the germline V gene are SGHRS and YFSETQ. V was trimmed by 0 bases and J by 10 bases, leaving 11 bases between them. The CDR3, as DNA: TGCGCCAGCAGCTTGGGAGGACGGGAACCCCAGCATTTT. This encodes CASSLGGREPQHF.

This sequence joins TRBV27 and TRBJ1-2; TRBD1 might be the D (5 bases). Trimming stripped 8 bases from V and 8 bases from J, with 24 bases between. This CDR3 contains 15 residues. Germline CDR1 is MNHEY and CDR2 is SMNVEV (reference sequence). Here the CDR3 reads CASVGPPGVPSGYTF. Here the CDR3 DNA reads TGTGCCAGCGTCGGGCCCCCGGGGGTACCAAGCGGCTACACCTTC.

The CDR3 loop is CASRTQDFFSNQPQHF. The CDR3, as DNA: TGTGCCAGCAGAACCCAGGACTTTTTTAGCAATCAGCCCCAGCATTTT. The chain couples TRBV28 to TRBJ1-5, with no clear D. In germline, CDR1 is MDHEN, CDR2 SYDVKM. V lost 6 bases, J lost 0 bases, and 15 bases lay in between. CDR3 length: 16 residues.

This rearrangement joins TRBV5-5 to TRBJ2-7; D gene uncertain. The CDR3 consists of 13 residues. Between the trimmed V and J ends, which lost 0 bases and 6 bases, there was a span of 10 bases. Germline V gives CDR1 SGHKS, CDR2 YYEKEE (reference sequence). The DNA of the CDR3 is TGTGCCAGCAGCTTGGGTGTCAGGAGCGAGCAGTACTTC. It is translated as CASSLGVRSEQYF.

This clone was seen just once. CDR3: CATSRVGEVEAFF. In DNA form, the CDR3 reads TGTGCCACCAGCAGAGTCGGGGAGGTTGAAGCTTTCTTT. The gene calls are TRBV15 and TRBJ1-1; D gene ambiguous. Deletions cut 1 base from V and 7 bases from J, with 10 bases between. This CDR3 is 13 amino acids long. Germline lookup yields CDR1 LNHNV and CDR2 YYDKDF (reference sequence).

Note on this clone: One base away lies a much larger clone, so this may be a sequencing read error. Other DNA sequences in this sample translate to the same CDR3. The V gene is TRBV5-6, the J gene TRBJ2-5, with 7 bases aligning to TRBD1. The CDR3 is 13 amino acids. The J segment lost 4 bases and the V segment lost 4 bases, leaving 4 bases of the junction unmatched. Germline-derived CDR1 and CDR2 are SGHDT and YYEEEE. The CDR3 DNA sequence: TGTGCCAGCAGCCCGACAGGGCCAGAGACCCAGTACTTC. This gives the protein CASSPTGPETQYF. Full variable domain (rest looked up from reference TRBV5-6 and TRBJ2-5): DAGVTQSPTHLIKTRGQQVTLRCSPKSGHDTVSWYQQALGQGPQFIFQYYEEEERQRGNFPDRFSGHQFPNYSSELNVNALLLGDSALYLCASSPTGPETQYFGPGTRLLVL.

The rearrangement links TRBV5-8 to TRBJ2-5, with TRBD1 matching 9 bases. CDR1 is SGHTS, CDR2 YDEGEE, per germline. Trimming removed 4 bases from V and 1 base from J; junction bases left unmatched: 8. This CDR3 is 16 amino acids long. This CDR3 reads CASSPEGTGFQETQYF. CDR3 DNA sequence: TGTGCCAGCAGCCCTGAGGGGACAGGGTTCCAAGAGACCCAGTACTTC.

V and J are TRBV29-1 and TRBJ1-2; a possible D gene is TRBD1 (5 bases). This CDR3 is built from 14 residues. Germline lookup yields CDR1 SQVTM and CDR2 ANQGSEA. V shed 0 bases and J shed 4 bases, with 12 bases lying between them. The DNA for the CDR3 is TGCAGCGTTGAAGATCGGGGGTGGGGCTATGGCTACACCTTC. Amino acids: CSVEDRGWGYGYTF. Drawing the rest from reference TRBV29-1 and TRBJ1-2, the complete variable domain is SAVISQKPSRDICQRGTSLTIQCQVDSQVTMMFWYRQQPGQSLTLIATANQGSEATYESGFVIDKFPISRPNLTFSTLTVSNMSPEDSSIYLCSVEDRGWGYGYTFGSGTRLTVV.

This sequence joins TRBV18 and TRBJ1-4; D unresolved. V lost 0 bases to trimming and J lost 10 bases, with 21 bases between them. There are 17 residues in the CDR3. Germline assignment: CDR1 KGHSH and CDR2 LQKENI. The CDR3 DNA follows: TGTGCCAGCTCACCACCGAGCCAAAACGTCGTGGGTGTAAAACTGTTTTTT. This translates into CASSPPSQNVVGVKLFF.

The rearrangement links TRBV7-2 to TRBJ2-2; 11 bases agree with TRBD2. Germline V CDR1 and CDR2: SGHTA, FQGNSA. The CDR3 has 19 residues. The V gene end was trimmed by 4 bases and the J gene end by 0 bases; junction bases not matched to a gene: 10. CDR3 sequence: CASSYLGLAGSPNTGELFF. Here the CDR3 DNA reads TGTGCCAGCAGCTACCTCGGACTAGCGGGTTCCCCGAACACCGGGGAGCTGTTTTTT.

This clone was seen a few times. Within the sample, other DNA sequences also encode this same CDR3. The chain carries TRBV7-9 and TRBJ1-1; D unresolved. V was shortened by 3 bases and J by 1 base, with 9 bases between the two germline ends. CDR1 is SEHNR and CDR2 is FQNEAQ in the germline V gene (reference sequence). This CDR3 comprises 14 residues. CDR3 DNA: TGTGCCAGCAGCTTCGACCGCGGGAACACTGAAGCTTTCTTT. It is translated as CASSFDRGNTEAFF.

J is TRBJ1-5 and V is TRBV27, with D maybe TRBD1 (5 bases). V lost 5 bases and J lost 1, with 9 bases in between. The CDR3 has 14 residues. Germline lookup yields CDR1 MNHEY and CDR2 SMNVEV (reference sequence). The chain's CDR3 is CASSERDSNQPQHF. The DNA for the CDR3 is TGTGCCAGCAGTGAAAGGGACAGCAATCAGCCCCAGCATTTT.

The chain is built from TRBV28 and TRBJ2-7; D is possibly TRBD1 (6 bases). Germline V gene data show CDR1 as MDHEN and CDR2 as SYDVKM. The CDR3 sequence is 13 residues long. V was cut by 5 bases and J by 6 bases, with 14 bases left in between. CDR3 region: CASSRGGQGEQYF. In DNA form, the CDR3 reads TGTGCCAGCAGTAGAGGGGGTCAGGGCGAGCAGTACTTC.

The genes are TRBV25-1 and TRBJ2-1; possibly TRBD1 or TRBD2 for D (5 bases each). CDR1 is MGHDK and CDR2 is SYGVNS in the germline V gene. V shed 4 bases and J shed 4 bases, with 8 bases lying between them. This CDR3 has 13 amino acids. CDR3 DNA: TGTGCCAGCAGTGGGGACGGATACAATGAGCAGTTCTTC. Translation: CASSGDGYNEQFF.

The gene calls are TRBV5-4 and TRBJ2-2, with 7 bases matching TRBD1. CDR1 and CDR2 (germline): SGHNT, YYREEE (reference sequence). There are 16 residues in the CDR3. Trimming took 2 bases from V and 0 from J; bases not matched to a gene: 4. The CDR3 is CASSFEGAANTGELFF. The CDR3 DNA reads TGTGCCAGCAGCTTTGAGGGGGCAGCGAACACCGGGGAGCTGTTTTTT.

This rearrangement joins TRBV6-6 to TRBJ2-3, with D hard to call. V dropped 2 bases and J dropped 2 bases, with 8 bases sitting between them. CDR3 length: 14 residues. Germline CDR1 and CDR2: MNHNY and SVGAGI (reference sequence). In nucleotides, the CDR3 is TGTGCCAGCAGTTACATGGACCTCACAGATACGCAGTATTTT. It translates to CASSYMDLTDTQYF.

The CDR3 protein is CASRTASGEETQYF. The CDR3 bases are TGCGCCAGTCGAACGGCTAGCGGAGAAGAGACCCAGTACTTC. The chain has TRBV5-1 and TRBJ2-5; 7 bases are a match to TRBD2. Looked up from germline, CDR1 is SGHRS and CDR2 is YFSETQ. This CDR3 has 14 residues. Losses at the gene ends were 8 bases for V and 3 bases for J; bases not matched to a gene: 10.

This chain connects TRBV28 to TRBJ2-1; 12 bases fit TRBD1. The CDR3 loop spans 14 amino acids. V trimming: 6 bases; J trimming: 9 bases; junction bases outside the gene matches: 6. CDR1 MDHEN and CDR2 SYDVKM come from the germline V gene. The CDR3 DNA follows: TGTGCCAGCAGCTCGGGACAGGGGGCGGGTGAGCAGTTCTTC. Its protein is CASSSGQGAGEQFF.

The CDR3 DNA sequence: TGCGCCAGCAGTGAAATGTGGAGCGTTCAGTATTTT. As protein: CASSEMWSVQYF. This sequence joins TRBV10-1 and TRBJ2-3, with D unclear. Trimming removed 3 bases at V and 12 bases at J, with 13 bases between. CDR1 and CDR2 (germline): WNHNN, SYGVQD (reference sequence). This CDR3 has 12 residues.